This T cell receptor (beta chain) was profiled in a study of response to subunit inactivated influenza vaccine. Findings and limits, study-wide: With each seasonal influenza vaccination, the authors suggested, few new T cells are recruited.

This CDR3 has 15 amino acids. The V gene end was trimmed by 6 bases and the J gene end by 3 bases; junction bases not matched to a gene: 9. Germline CDR1 and CDR2: SGDLS and YYNGEE. TCRdb independently ran MiXCR on the RT-PCR reads; one entry per CDR3 protein. The sample yields more than 450,000 distinct CDR3 sequences, 10% to 15% seen once. Turning to this clonotype: The antigen remains undetermined.

Sequencing was performed on PBMCs from blood, taken on the day of vaccination. The rearrangement links TRBV9 to TRBJ2-3, with 8 bases matching TRBD2. The source of this sequence is a man aged 50-60 years who received an inactivated influenza vaccine. The CDR3 is CASTLSGGGTDTQYF. The CDR3 DNA follows: TGTGCCAGCACCCTAAGCGGGGGTGGTACAGATACGCAGTATTTT.